These T cell receptor beta chains were read from a single sample in a study of spatial heterogeneity in lung cancer. TCRdb reanalysed the 5' RACE reads using MiXCR and keeps one entry per CDR3 protein. The sample lists tens of thousands of distinct CDR3 sequences, 15% to 20% occurring once. The source material was PBMCs, sampled at surgery. The receptors come from a male donor with early-stage non-small cell lung cancer. Each CDR3 is given with its conserved first and last residue. The D gene is left open where the match is weak. Size is omitted from some rows. Given values are once, few, many or a class for expanded clones.

D gene: .; clone size: few; J gene: TRBJ1-1; V gene: TRBV5-1; CDR3 protein: CASSFLGGLTNTEAFF; CDR3 DNA: TGCGCCAGCAGCTTTCTTGGGGGGCTCACGAACACTGAAGCTTTCTTT
D gene: TRBD1; clone size: .; J gene: TRBJ1-4; V gene: TRBV20-1; CDR3 protein: CSASLRDRGREKLFF; CDR3 DNA: TGCAGTGCTAGCCTCCGGGACAGGGGGAGAGAAAAACTGTTTTTT
D gene: .; clone size: .; J gene: TRBJ1-6; V gene: TRBV6-5; CDR3 protein: CASTTMVGSYNSPLHF; CDR3 DNA: TGTGCCAGCACCACTATGGTGGGCTCCTATAATTCACCCCTCCACTTT
D gene: TRBD1; clone size: .; J gene: TRBJ2-3; V gene: TRBV6-2/TRBV6-3; CDR3 protein: CASSYSIADRATDTQYF; CDR3 DNA: TGTGCCAGCAGTTACTCGATAGCCGACAGGGCCACAGATACGCAGTATTTT
D gene: .; clone size: many; J gene: TRBJ2-5; V gene: TRBV5-1; CDR3 protein: CASRRTGEETQYF; CDR3 DNA: TGCGCCAGCAGAAGGACGGGAGAAGAGACCCAGTACTTC
D gene: TRBD1; clone size: once; J gene: TRBJ2-5; V gene: TRBV5-1; CDR3 protein: CASSLSGQGARETQYF; CDR3 DNA: TGCGCCAGCAGCTTGTCGGGACAGGGGGCGAGGGAGACCCAGTACTTC
D gene: TRBD2; clone size: .; J gene: TRBJ2-3; V gene: TRBV29-1; CDR3 protein: CSDLPAGRDTQYF; CDR3 DNA: TGCAGCGACTTACCAGCGGGGAGGGATACGCAGTATTTT
D gene: TRBD1; clone size: .; J gene: TRBJ1-2; V gene: TRBV24-1; CDR3 protein: CATSDLPDRGGGYTF; CDR3 DNA: TGTGCCACCAGTGATTTGCCGGACAGGGGAGGTGGCTACACCTTC
D gene: .; clone size: .; J gene: TRBJ1-4; V gene: TRBV3-1; CDR3 protein: CASSQHSNEKLFF; CDR3 DNA: TGTGCCAGCAGCCAGCACAGTAATGAAAAACTGTTTTTT
D gene: .; clone size: many; J gene: TRBJ2-6; V gene: TRBV28; CDR3 protein: CASSSQGSGANVLTF; CDR3 DNA: TGTGCCAGCAGTTCGCAGGGAAGTGGGGCCAACGTCCTGACTTTC
D gene: TRBD1; clone size: .; J gene: TRBJ2-7; V gene: TRBV27; CDR3 protein: CASSLRQGEEQYF; CDR3 DNA: TGTGCCAGCAGTTTACGACAGGGTGAAGAGCAGTACTTC
D gene: .; clone size: .; J gene: TRBJ2-6; V gene: TRBV5-6; CDR3 protein: CASREGRWASGANVLTF; CDR3 DNA: TGTGCCAGCAGAGAAGGACGGTGGGCATCTGGGGCCAACGTCCTGACTTTC
D gene: .; clone size: .; J gene: TRBJ1-1; V gene: TRBV19; CDR3 protein: CASIPTRGGLWTEAFF; CDR3 DNA: TGTGCCAGTATCCCCACCCGGGGAGGGTTGTGGACTGAAGCTTTCTTT
D gene: TRBD1; clone size: few; J gene: TRBJ2-7; V gene: TRBV5-6; CDR3 protein: CASSPTRTGDITYEQYF; CDR3 DNA: TGTGCCAGCAGCCCGACTAGGACAGGGGATATTACCTACGAGCAGTACTTC
D gene: TRBD1; clone size: .; J gene: TRBJ2-1; V gene: TRBV30; CDR3 protein: CACRDRGHEQFF; CDR3 DNA: TGTGCCTGCCGGGACAGGGGACATGAGCAGTTCTTC